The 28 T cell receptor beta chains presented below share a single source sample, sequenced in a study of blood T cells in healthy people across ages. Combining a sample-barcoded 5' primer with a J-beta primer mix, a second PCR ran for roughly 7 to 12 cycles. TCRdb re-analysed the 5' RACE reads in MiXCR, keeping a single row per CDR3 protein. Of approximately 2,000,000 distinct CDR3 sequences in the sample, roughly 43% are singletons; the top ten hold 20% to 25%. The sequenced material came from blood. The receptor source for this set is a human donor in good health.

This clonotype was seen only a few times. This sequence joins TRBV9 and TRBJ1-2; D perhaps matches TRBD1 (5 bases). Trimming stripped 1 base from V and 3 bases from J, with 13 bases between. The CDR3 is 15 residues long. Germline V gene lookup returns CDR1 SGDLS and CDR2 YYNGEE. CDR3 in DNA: TGTGCCAGCAGCGTATGGGACGTCAACTACTATGGCTACACCTTC. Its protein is CASSVWDVNYYGYTF.

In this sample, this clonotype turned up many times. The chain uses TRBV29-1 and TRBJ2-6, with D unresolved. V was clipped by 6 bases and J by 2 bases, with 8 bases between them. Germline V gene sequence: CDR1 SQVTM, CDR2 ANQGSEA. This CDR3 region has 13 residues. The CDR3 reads CSVRDTGANVLTF. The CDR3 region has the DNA TGCAGCGTCAGAGATACTGGGGCCAACGTCCTGACTTTC. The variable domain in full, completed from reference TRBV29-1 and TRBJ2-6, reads SAVISQKPSRDICQRGTSLTIQCQVDSQVTMMFWYRQQPGQSLTLIATANQGSEATYESGFVIDKFPISRPNLTFSTLTVSNMSPEDSSIYLCSVRDTGANVLTFGAGSRLTVL.

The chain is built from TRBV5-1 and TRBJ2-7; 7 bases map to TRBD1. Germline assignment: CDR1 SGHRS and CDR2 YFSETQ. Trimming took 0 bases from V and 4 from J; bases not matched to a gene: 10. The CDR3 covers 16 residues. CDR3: CASSLGSGQNRYEQYF. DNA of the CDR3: TGCGCCAGCAGCTTGGGGTCGGGACAGAATAGGTACGAGCAGTACTTC.

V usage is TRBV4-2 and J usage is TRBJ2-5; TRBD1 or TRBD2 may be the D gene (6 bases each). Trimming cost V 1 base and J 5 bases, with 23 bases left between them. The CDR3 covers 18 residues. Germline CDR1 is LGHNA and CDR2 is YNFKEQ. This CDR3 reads CASSQALRRDQGWETQYF. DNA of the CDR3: TGTGCCAGCAGCCAAGCACTCAGGCGGGACCAGGGGTGGGAGACCCAGTACTTC.

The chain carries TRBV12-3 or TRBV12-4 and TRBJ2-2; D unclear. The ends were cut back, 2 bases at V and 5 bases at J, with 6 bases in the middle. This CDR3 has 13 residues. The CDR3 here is CASSLKRTGELFF. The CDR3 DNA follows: TGTGCCAGCAGTTTAAAAAGGACCGGGGAGCTGTTTTTT.

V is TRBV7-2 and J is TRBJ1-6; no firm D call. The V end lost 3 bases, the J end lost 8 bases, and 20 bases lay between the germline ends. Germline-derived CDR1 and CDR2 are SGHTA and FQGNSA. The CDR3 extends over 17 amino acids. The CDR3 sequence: CASSFRLIAHGDSPLHF. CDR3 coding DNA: TGTGCCAGCAGCTTCCGGCTCATCGCTCACGGGGATTCACCCCTCCACTTT.

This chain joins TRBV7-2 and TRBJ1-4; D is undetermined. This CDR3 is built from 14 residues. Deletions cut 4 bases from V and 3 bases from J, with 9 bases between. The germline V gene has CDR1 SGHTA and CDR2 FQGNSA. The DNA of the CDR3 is TGTGCCAGCAGCTGGATTGGGGCTAATGAAAAACTGTTTTTT. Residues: CASSWIGANEKLFF.

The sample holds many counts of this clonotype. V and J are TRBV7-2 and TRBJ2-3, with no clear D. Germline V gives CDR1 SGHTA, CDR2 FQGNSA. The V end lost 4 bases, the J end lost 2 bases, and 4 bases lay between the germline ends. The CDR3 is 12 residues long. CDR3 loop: CASSYFTDTQYF. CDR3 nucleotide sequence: TGTGCCAGCAGCTACTTCACAGATACGCAGTATTTT.

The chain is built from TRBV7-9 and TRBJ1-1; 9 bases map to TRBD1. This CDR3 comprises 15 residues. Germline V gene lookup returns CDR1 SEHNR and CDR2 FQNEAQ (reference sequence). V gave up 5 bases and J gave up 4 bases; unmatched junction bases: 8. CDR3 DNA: TGTGCCAGCAGCAAGCAGACAGGGGGTGCCACTGAAGCTTTCTTT. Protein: CASSKQTGGATEAFF. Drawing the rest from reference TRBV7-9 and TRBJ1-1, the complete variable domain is DTGVSQNPRHKITKRGQNVTFRCDPISEHNRLYWYRQTLGQGPEFLTYFQNEAQLEKSRLLSDRFSAERPKGSFSTLEIQRTEQGDSAMYLCASSKQTGGATEAFFGQGTRLTVV.

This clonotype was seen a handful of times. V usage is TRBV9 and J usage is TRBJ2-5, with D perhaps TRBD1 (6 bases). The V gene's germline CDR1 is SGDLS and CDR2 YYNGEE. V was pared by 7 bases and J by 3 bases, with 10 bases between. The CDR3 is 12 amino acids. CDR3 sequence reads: CASGRTEETQYF. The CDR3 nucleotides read TGTGCCAGCGGACGGACAGAAGAGACCCAGTACTTC. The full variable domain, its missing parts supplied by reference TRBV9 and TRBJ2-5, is DSGVTQTPKHLITATGQRVTLRCSPRSGDLSVYWYQQSLDQGLQFLIQYYNGEERAKGNILERFSAQQFPDLHSELNLSSLELGDSALYFCASGRTEETQYFGPGTRLLVL.

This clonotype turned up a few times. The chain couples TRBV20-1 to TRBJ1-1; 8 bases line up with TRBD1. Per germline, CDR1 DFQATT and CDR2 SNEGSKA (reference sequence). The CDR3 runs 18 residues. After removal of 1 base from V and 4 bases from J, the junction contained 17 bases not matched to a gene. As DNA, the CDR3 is TGCAGTGCTAGAGGACAGGGGTTTGAAACCGTGGCTCGCACTGAAGCTTTCTTT. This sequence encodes CSARGQGFETVARTEAFF.

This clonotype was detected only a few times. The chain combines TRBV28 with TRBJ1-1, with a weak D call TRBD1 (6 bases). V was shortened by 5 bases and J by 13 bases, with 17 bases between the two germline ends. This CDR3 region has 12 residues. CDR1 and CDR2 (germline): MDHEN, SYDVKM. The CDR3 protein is CASSPPGAGVFF. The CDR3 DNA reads TGTGCCAGCAGTCCCCCAGGGGCAGGGGTTTTCTTT.

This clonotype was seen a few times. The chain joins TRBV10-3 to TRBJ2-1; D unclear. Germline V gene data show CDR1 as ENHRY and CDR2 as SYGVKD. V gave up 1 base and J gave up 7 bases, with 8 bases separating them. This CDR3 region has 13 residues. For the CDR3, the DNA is TGTGCCATCAGTGAGTATAAGACTAATGAGCAGTTCTTC. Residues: CAISEYKTNEQFF.

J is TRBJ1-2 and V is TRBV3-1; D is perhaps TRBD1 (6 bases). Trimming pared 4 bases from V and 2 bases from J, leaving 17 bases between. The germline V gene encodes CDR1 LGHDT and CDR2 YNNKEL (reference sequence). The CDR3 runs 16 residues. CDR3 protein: CASSPIGGPRNYGYTF. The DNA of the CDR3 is TGTGCCAGCAGCCCAATCGGGGGGCCTAGAAACTATGGCTACACCTTC.

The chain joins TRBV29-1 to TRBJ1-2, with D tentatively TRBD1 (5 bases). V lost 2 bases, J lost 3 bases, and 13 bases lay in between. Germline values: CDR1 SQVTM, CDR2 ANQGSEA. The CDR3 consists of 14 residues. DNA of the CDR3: TGCAGCGTTGAATCCACCAGGGATTACTATGGCTACACCTTC. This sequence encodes CSVESTRDYYGYTF.

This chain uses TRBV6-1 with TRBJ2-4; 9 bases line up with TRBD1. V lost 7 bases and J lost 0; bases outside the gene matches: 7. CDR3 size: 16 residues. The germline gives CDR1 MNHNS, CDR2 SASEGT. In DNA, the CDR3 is TGTGCCAGCAATCTGGGACAGGGACTAGCCAAAAACATTCAGTACTTC. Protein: CASNLGQGLAKNIQYF.

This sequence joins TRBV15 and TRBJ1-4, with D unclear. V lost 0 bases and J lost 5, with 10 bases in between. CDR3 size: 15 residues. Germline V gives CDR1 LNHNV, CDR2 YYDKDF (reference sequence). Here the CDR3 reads CATSRDMDRNEKLFF. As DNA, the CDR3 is TGTGCCACCAGCAGAGATATGGACCGGAATGAAAAACTGTTTTTT.

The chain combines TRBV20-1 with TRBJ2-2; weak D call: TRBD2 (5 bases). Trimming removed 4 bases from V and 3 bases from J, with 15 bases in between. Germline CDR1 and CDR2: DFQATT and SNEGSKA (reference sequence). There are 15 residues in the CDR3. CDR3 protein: CSAIHRGSYTGELFF. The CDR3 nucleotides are TGCAGTGCTATCCACCGGGGTTCGTACACCGGGGAGCTGTTTTTT.

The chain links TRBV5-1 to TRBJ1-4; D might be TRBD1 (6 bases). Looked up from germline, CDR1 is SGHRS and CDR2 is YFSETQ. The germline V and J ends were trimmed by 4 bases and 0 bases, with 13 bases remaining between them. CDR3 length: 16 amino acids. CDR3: CASSIGTLATNEKLFF. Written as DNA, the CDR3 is TGCGCCAGCAGCATCGGGACACTTGCAACTAATGAAAAACTGTTTTTT.

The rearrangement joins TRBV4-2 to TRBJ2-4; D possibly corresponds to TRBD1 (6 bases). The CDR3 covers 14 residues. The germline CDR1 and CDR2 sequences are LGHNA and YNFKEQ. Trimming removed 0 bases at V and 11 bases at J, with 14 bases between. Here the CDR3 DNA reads TGTGCCAGCAGCCAAGAGGGGGCGTGGGACGTTCAGTACTTC. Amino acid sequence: CASSQEGAWDVQYF.

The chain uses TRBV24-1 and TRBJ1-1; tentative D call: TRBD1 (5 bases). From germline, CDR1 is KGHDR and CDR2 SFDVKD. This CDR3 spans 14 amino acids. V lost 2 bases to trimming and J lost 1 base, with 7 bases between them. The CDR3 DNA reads TGTGCCACCAGTGATTCGACAGCGAACACTGAAGCTTTCTTT. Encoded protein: CATSDSTANTEAFF.

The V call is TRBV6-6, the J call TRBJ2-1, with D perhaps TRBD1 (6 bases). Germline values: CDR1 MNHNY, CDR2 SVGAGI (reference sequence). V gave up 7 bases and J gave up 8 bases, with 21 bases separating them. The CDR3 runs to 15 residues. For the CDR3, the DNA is TGTGCCAGCATCCCAGGACAGACCTACTTGGATGAGCAGTTCTTC. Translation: CASIPGQTYLDEQFF.

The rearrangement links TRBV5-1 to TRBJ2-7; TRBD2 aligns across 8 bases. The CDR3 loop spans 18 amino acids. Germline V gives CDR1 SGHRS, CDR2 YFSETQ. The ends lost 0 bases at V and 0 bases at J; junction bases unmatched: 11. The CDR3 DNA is TGCGCCAGCAGCTTGGGGGCGGGGGGCTACACTACCTCCTACGAGCAGTACTTC. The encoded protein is CASSLGAGGYTTSYEQYF.

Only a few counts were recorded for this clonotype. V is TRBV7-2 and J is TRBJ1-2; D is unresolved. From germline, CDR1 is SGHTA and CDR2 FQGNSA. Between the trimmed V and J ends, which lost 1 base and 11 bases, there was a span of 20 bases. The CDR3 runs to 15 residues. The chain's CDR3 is CASSLDKGSNFGYTF. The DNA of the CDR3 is TGTGCCAGCAGCTTAGACAAGGGAAGTAATTTCGGTTACACCTTC.

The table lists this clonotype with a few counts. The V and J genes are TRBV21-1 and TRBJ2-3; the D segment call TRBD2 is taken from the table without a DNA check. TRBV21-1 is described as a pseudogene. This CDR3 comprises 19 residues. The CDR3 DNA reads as TGTGCCAGCAGCGAACCGGGACTAGCGGGGGAGGCGCGCACAGATACGCAGTATTTT. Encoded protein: CASSEPGLAGEARTDTQYF.

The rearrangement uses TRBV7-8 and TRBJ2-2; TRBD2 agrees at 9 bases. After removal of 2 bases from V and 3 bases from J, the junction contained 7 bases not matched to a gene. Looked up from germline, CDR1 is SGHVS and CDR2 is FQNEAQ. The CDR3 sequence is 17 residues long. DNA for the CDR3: TGTGCCAGCAGCTTATGGGCGGGGGGGCCTGACACCGGGGAGCTGTTTTTT. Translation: CASSLWAGGPDTGELFF. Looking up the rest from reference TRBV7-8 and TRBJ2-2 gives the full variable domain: GAGVSQSPRYKVAKRGQDVALRCDPISGHVSLFWYQQALGQGPEFLTYFQNEAQLDKSGLPSDRFFAERPEGSVSTLKIQRTQQEDSAVYLCASSLWAGGPDTGELFFGEGSRLTVL.

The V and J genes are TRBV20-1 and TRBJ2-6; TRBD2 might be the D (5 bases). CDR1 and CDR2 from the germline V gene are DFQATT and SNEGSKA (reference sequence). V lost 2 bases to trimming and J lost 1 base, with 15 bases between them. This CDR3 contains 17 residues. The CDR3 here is CSARFKFRGSGANVLTF. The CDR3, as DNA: TGCAGTGCTAGATTCAAATTCCGAGGGTCTGGGGCCAACGTCCTGACTTTC.

Here the CDR3 DNA reads TGTGCCAGCAGAACCAGTAAATTCTACGAGCAGTACTTC. Its protein is CASRTSKFYEQYF. The rearrangement links TRBV6-2 or TRBV6-3 to TRBJ2-5; the D is unclear. The J call may be faulty, since TRBJ2-7 better matches the DNA end. CDR3 size: 13 residues. Germline loops: CDR1 MNHEY, CDR2 SVGEGT.